The present T cell receptor (beta chain) was sequenced within a study of blood T cell repertoires in COVID-19. Looking at the study overall: The United States, Italy and Spain supplied acute and convalescent COVID-19 samples. From T cells, B-cell-depleted T cells, or PBMCs came the material, which was cDNA or gDNA.

Only a few counts were recorded for this clone. Per the original methods: Reference gene primer amplification in the assay estimated nucleated cell counts. Only in-frame clones appear in the TCRdb table, and some are missing; sequencing was by immunoSEQ multiplex PCR. From that table come the V and J calls and clone size; the DNA was used to work out D and trimming. This table holds 13,000 or so clones, around four fifths found once. The length of the CDR3 is 16 residues. The V end was cut by 5 bases, the J end by 3 bases, with 19 bases between. CDR1 is LGHNT, CDR2 FRNRAP, per germline. The sequenced material came from peripheral blood. This chain uses TRBV12-5 with TRBJ2-5; TRBD2 might be the D (6 bases). This clonotype originated in a man between 40 and 49 years old with active or convalescent COVID-19. Here the CDR3 reads CASGPPFSSGEETQYF. The DNA of the CDR3 is TGTGCTAGTGGTCCCCCTTTTTCCTCGGGGGAAGAGACCCAGTACTTC.